This T cell receptor beta chain was captured by sequencing in a study of cytomegalovirus exposure and HLA in healthy donors. The PCR was carried out with 60 Vbeta primers and 13 Jbeta primers. Some clones are missing from TCRdb's copy, which holds only in-frame ones; the method was immunoSEQ multiplex PCR. The sample consists of approximately 110,000 clones, 70% to 85% of them appearing once. With respect to this clone: Its target is not known.

Whole-study results and caveats: Later analysis identified a missense DCLRE1C variant that was linked to TCR beta V- and J-gene trimming. An Asian-associated ancestry cluster reportedly showed fewer N-insertions than the approximately 660-donor mean in a later analysis.

The source is a woman aged 40 to 50 in good health and CMV-seropositive. Sequencing was done on a sample of PBMCs.

CDR3 DNA: TGTGCCAGCAGCTTAGGGACTAGCGGGTTTAGAGAGACCCAGTACTTC. Translating gives CASSLGTSGFRETQYF. The rearrangement links TRBV7-6 to TRBJ2-5; 11 bases agree with TRBD2. The V gene's germline CDR1 is SGHVS and CDR2 FNYEAQ. The V and J ends lost 1 base and 4 bases, in that order; junction bases with no gene match: 5. CDR3 length: 16 residues. The full variable domain, in which reference TRBV7-6 and TRBJ2-5 provide the parts outside the CDR3, is GAGVSQSPRYKVTKRGQDVALRCDPISGHVSLYWYRQALGQGPEFLTYFNYEAQQDKSGLPNDRFSAERPEGSISTLTIQRTEQRDSAMYRCASSLGTSGFRETQYFGPGTRLLVL.